This T cell receptor beta chain emerged from a study of CD8+CD57+ T cells in acquired aplastic anemia listed by TCRdb under 2018. Describing the broader study: On average, sorted CD4+ and CD8+ cells yielded around 3.5 ug of extracted DNA, with a range of roughly 0.17 to 27.4 ug. Mean read counts for healthy donor samples were approximately 10 million for CD4+ cells and about 12 million for CD8+ cells. General findings and caveats noted by the study authors: Fewer than 30 CD8+ CDR3 sequences were found in both patients and controls but appeared to be highly expressed in patients and within the immunodominant clones of the patients. Patients and healthy controls showed no significant difference in CD8+ Simpson's diversity (P=0.060).

TCR repertoires of sorted CD4+ and CD8+ blood T cells from severe aplastic anemia patients and healthy subjects were deep-sequenced in the study. Ficoll-Paque density gradient centrifugation was used to isolate peripheral blood mononuclear cells. Before DNA extraction, CD4+ and CD8+ T cells were sorted with FACS or magnetic beads. The germline V gene (reference sequence) yields LNHDA for CDR1 and SQIVND for CDR2. From V the trimming removes 4 bases and from J it removes 4 bases, while the gene matches leave 9 bases of the junction unaccounted for. From the cysteine through the phenylalanine, the CDR3 covers 16 amino acids. This entry keeps only the CDR3 DNA: 48 bases, framed from base 1. TCR beta VDJ combination and CDR3 sequence profiling used genomic DNA as the template. TCR repertoire sequencing was run on an Illumina HiSeq 2000. The authors' pipeline ran thus. Repertoire assessment relied on Simpson's diversity index, CDR3 size and DJ length profiles, and TRBV/TRBJ rearrangement plots. The most abundant DNA sequence in the deep sequencing data was taken as the immunodominant clone. CDR3 amino acid sequences were screened for sharing across subjects and were compared with published repertoires and the VDJdb database. The public reads were quality trimmed at Q25 with fastp and then assembled into clones with MiXCR by TCRdb, keeping productive beta chains. Under each unique CDR3 protein, matching rows form one entry showing the most common genes and DNA. These V and J calls are TCRdb output, not the study's own analysis. This sample lists tens of thousands of distinct CDR3 sequences; about 77% were detected once. 20% to 25% of the sample is in the top ten clones.

A remark on this clonotype: Its antigen remains undetermined. No base qualities exist here, and no much larger clone lies one base off it.

Sequencing was carried out using sorted CD4+, CD8+, or CD8+CD57+ T cells (not recorded which) from PBMCs. This sequence originates from a human donor in good health, serving as a control. The chain is encoded by TRBV19 joined to TRBJ2-3; 9 of the junction bases match TRBD2. For the CDR3, the sequence is CASSSHSGLAADTQYF. The DNA sequence is TGTGCCAGTAGTAGTCATTCGGGACTAGCTGCAGATACGCAGTATTTT.